This TCR beta chain derives from a study of tumor-infiltrating lymphocytes in primary liver carcinoma. Study-level background: Measuring roughly 4.2 to 10 cm across, the tumors were staged as T1-T3 N0M0. Samples returned roughly 3.65 to 8 million productive TCRbeta reads, a yield that was similar across tissue types. General study findings and limits: Against blood, tumors held a significantly higher top-250-clone fraction (p = 0.039).

As to this clonotype: The antigen is not known.

TCR beta cDNA was made from approximately 500 ng total RNA with a constant-region primer. Three rounds of nested multiplex PCR with slightly modified ARM-PCR produced TCR beta libraries. TRBV1-TRBV30 forward primers paired with a C-beta reverse primer were used in the first two PCR rounds, which ran roughly 10 cycles each. TCRdb called the multiplex PCR reads again in MiXCR, with one record for every CDR3 protein. The sample lists around 35,000 distinct CDR3 sequences; around 75% were seen once. Unsorted bulk tissue of about 19-33 mg yielded co-extracted RNA and DNA. The CDR3 has 14 residues. Germline V CDR1 and CDR2: MNHEY, SVGAGI. The ends were cut back, 7 bases at V and 3 bases at J, with 16 bases in the middle.

The source of this sequence is a middle-aged man with primary liver carcinoma and hepatitis B virus infection. The chain links TRBV6-5 to TRBJ2-7; tentatively, D is TRBD1 or TRBD2 (5 bases each). Sequencing input: tumor-adjacent normal liver tissue. CDR3 bases: TGTGCCAGCACTCCCGGGACGTGGGTCTACGAGCAGTACTTC. It codes for CASTPGTWVYEQYF.